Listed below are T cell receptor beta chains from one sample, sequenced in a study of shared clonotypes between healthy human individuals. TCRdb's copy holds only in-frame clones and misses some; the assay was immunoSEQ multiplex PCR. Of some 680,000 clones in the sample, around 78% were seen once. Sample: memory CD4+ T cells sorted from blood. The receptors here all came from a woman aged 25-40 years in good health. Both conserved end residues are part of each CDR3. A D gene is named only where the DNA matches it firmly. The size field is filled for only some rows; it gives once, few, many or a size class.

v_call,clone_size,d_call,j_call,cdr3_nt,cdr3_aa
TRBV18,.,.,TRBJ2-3,TGTGCCAGCTCAACCGACCCTCAAGGTACGCAGTATTTT,CASSTDPQGTQYF
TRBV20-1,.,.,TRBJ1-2,TGCAGTGCTAGGCTCTATGGCTACACCTTC,CSARLYGYTF
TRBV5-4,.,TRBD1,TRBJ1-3,TGTGCCAGCAGGGAACAGGGGATAGGTGGAAACACCATATATTTT,CASREQGIGGNTIYF
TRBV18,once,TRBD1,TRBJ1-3,TGTGCCAGCTCACCTCAGGGGGCGACTGGAAACACCATATATTTT,CASSPQGATGNTIYF
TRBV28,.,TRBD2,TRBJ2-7,TGTGCCAGCAGTTTTTGGGGGACTAGCGGGAGGAACGTTGCGCAGTACTTC,CASSFWGTSGRNVAQYF
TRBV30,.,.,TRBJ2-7,TGTGCCTCCCCTAGGCGGGGTTACGAGCAGTACTTC,CASPRRGYEQYF
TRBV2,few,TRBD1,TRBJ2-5,TGTGCCAGCAGCTACAGACAGGGGGAGACCCAGTACTTC,CASSYRQGETQYF
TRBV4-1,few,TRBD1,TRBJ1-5,TGCGCCAGCAGCCATGTATTAGCCCGGGACAGAGGGAGTCCCCAGCATTTT,CASSHVLARDRGSPQHF
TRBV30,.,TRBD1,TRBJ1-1,TGTGCCGGGAAGACAGGGGCCACTGAAGCTTTCTTT,CAGKTGATEAFF
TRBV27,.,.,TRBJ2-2,TGTGCCAGCAGATTCGATAACACCGGGGAGCTGTTTTTT,CASRFDNTGELFF
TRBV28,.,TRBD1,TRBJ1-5,TGTGCCAGCAGCCAGGGGGCGAACAGGCAGCCCCAGCATTTT,CASSQGANRQPQHF
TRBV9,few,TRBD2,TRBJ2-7,TGTGCCAGCAGCGTAGGCGGGAGTATCGACGAGCAGTACTTC,CASSVGGSIDEQYF
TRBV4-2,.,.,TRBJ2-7,TGTGCCAGCAGCCAAGATTTACAGGGTCGCGACGAGCAGTACTTC,CASSQDLQGRDEQYF
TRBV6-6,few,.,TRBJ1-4,TGTGCCAGCAGTTACAGCGACAGGAATAATGAAAAACTGTTTTTT,CASSYSDRNNEKLFF
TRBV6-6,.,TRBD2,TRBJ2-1,TGTGCCAGCAGTTTACCGGGACTAGCGGGAGACGAGCAGTTCTTC,CASSLPGLAGDEQFF
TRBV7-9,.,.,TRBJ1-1,TGTGCCAGCAGCCGGATGAGCACTGAAGCTTTCTTT,CASSRMSTEAFF
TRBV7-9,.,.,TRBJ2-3,TGTGCCAGCAGCTCGCAGGATACGCAGTATTTT,CASSSQDTQYF
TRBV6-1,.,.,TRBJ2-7,TGTGCCAGCAGTAATCCGTTGACAGAGCAGTACTTC,CASSNPLTEQYF
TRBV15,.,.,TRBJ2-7,TGTGCCACCAGCAGAGATAAGGGCGGTTACGAGCAGTACTTC,CATSRDKGGYEQYF
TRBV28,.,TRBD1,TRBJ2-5,TGTGCCAGCAGTCAGGGACAGGGGGAATTGATCAACGAAGAGACCCAGTACTTC,CASSQGQGELINEETQYF
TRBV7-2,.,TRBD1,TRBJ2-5,TGTGCCAGCAGCCTCGACAGGGGGAAATTGGAGACCCAGTACTTC,CASSLDRGKLETQYF
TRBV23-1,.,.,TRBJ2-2,TGCGCCAGCAGGCCTTTCCTCAGACACACCGGGGAGCTGTTTTTT,CASRPFLRHTGELFF